This entry is about one T cell receptor beta chain. Its cognate antigen is unknown. Germline CDR1 MNHEY, CDR2 SMNVEV (reference sequence). V gave up 5 bases and J gave up 7 bases, with 15 bases separating them. CDR3 size: 14 residues. The assay was immunoSEQ multiplex PCR, and TCRdb's table has in-frame clones only and misses some. In the table there are over 150,000 clones, 90% to 95% of which are singletons. These data come from a study of T cell responses to AZD1222 COVID-19 vaccine. Findings and caveats of the study: A mostly white British donor set with more females was recruited, and clonal diversity was possibly underestimated. Seropositive status at baseline applied to only a handful of AZD1222 recipients.

Second doses that came at about 4 or about 12 weeks were put together. The sequence derives from an adult who received the AZD1222 COVID-19 vaccine. This chain uses TRBV27 with TRBJ2-1; D is possibly TRBD2 (6 bases). The sequences come from peripheral blood, collected 28 days after the second AZD1222 dose. CDR3 sequence reads: CASSPGGVGNEQFF. Written as DNA, the CDR3 is TGTGCCAGCAGTCCCGGGGGAGTGGGAAATGAGCAGTTCTTC.